The next 18 T cell receptor beta chains were all read from a single sample in a study of T cells after yellow fever vaccination. Via MiXCR, TCRdb re-called the 5' RACE reads, giving one row per CDR3 protein. This table has about 320,000 distinct CDR3 sequences, approximately 4% appearing once. The sequences come from PBMCs, collected 15 days after the yellow fever booster vaccination. These receptors were obtained from a man between 18 and 35 years old who received the YFV17D yellow fever vaccine.

This clonotype was counted at least ten times. This chain uses TRBV7-2 with TRBJ1-6, with D unresolved. Trimming took off 2 bases at V and 5 bases at J, with 7 bases between the two ends. The length of the CDR3 is 14 residues. CDR1 is SGHTA, CDR2 FQGNSA, per germline. CDR3 nucleotides: TGTGCCAGCAGCTTAAGGCGGAATAATTCACCCCTCCACTTT. It codes for CASSLRRNNSPLHF.

This clonotype was observed many times. The chain uses TRBV7-2 and TRBJ2-3; D perhaps matches TRBD1 (5 bases). V was clipped by 3 bases and J by 7 bases, with 14 bases between them. The germline V gene has CDR1 SGHTA and CDR2 FQGNSA. The CDR3 contains 14 residues. The CDR3 loop reads CASSLDQGLYTQYF. The CDR3 bases are TGTGCCAGCAGCTTGGATCAGGGTCTTTATACGCAGTATTTT.

At least ten counts were recorded for this clonotype. The rearrangement uses TRBV12-3 or TRBV12-4 and TRBJ1-2; D unresolved. The CDR3 sequence is 13 residues long. V shed 6 bases and J shed 5 bases, with 13 bases lying between them. CDR3 loop: CASSLLGAYGYTF. CDR3 sequence (DNA): TGTGCCAGCAGCTTACTGGGAGCGTATGGCTACACCTTC.

The chain has TRBV10-3 and TRBJ2-3; TRBD1 matches 7 bases. The CDR3 covers 12 residues. Trimming removed 10 bases from V and 10 bases from J; junction bases left unmatched: 11. The V gene's germline CDR1 is ENHRY and CDR2 SYGVKD. CDR3 residues: CATKRDSLSQYF. The CDR3 DNA sequence: TGTGCCACTAAACGGGACAGTCTTTCGCAGTATTTT.

The chain recombines TRBV5-1 with TRBJ2-3, with 7 nucleotides matching TRBD1. Germline V gene sequence: CDR1 SGHRS, CDR2 YFSETQ. This CDR3 spans 15 amino acids. Losses at the gene ends were 2 bases for V and 7 bases for J; bases not matched to a gene: 10. The CDR3 protein is CASSLGTVEPYTQYF. Written as DNA, the CDR3 is TGCGCCAGCAGCTTAGGGACAGTCGAGCCATATACGCAGTATTTT.

This clonotype was observed at least ten times. The chain uses TRBV4-2 and TRBJ2-5; D gene unclear. CDR3 length equals 14 residues. Between the trimmed V and J ends, which lost 0 bases and 4 bases, there was a span of 9 bases. Germline lookup yields CDR1 LGHNA and CDR2 YNFKEQ. CDR3: CASSQDKGLETQYF. Written as DNA, the CDR3 is TGTGCCAGCAGCCAAGATAAAGGGTTAGAGACCCAGTACTTC.

The gene calls are TRBV4-3 and TRBJ1-4; a weak D match, TRBD1 (6 bases). There are 17 residues in the CDR3. In germline, CDR1 is LGHNA, CDR2 YSLEER. V shed 1 base and J shed 2 bases, with 14 bases lying between them. DNA for the CDR3: TGCGCCAGCAGCCAAGGCGGACACAGGGTTACTAATGAAAAACTGTTTTTT. This encodes CASSQGGHRVTNEKLFF.

The chain is built from TRBV11-2 and TRBJ1-5, with D perhaps TRBD1 (5 bases). Germline V gene data show CDR1 as SGHAT and CDR2 as FQNNGV. The V and J ends lost 5 bases and 2 bases respectively, with 10 bases between them. This CDR3 region has 14 residues. This chain's CDR3 is CASSAGFGNQPQHF. As DNA, the CDR3 is TGTGCCAGCAGCGCAGGGTTCGGCAATCAGCCCCAGCATTTT.

This clonotype was observed a few times. V gene TRBV6-6 combines with J gene TRBJ1-4; a weak D match, TRBD1 (5 bases). Germline V lookup: CDR1 MNHNY, CDR2 SVGAGI (reference sequence). There are 14 residues in the CDR3. Deletions cut 5 bases from V and 3 bases from J, with 10 bases between. Here the CDR3 reads CASSHGGANEKLFF. CDR3 coding DNA: TGTGCCAGCAGTCACGGGGGGGCTAATGAAAAACTGTTTTTT.

This sequence joins TRBV12-3 or TRBV12-4 and TRBJ1-6; no firm D call. The V gene lost 10 bases and the J gene lost 0 bases, with 13 bases spanning the gap. This CDR3 spans 15 amino acids. CDR3 sequence reads: CATGVESSYNSPLHF. In DNA form, the CDR3 reads TGTGCCACCGGGGTCGAGAGCTCCTATAATTCACCCCTCCACTTT.

The V call is TRBV4-1, the J call TRBJ1-6, with a tentative D call TRBD1 (6 bases). This CDR3 is 15 amino acids long. V was clipped by 4 bases and J by 6 bases, with 13 bases between them. Germline V gene data show CDR1 as MGHRA and CDR2 as YSYEKL. This chain's CDR3 is CASSRRTDSNSPLHF. DNA of the CDR3: TGCGCCAGCAGCCGACGGACAGACAGTAATTCACCCCTCCACTTT.

This clonotype was seen only once. The CDR3 protein is CASSARTSGGINTDTQYF. CDR3 bases: TGTGCCAGCAGCGCGAGGACTAGCGGGGGAATAAACACAGATACGCAGTATTTT. The chain links TRBV7-2 to TRBJ2-3; TRBD2 matches at 13 bases. Trimming took 5 bases from V and 2 from J; bases not matched to a gene: 10. Germline-derived CDR1 and CDR2 are SGHTA and FQGNSA. This CDR3 spans 18 amino acids.

This clonotype has at least ten counts. CDR3 loop: CASSEHRGYEQYF. The CDR3 nucleotides are TGTGCCAGCAGTGAACACAGGGGATACGAGCAGTACTTC. The rearrangement links TRBV2 to TRBJ2-7; 7 bases agree with TRBD1. With 2 bases clipped from V and 4 bases from J, the junction kept 2 bases outside the gene matches. The CDR3 totals 13 residues. The germline gives CDR1 SNHLY, CDR2 FYNNEI.

Details on this clonotype: Just one base apart from a much larger clone, this may be a read error. V is TRBV7-2 and J is TRBJ1-1, with D maybe TRBD1 (5 bases). Germline V gene sequence: CDR1 SGHTA, CDR2 FQGNSA. This CDR3 has 13 residues. Trimming stripped 5 bases from V and 1 base from J, with 8 bases between. DNA of the CDR3: TGTGCCAGCAGCCGACAGCAGAACACTGAAGCTTTCTTT. Encoded protein: CASSRQQNTEAFF. The whole variable domain, remainder taken from reference TRBV7-2 and TRBJ1-1, is GAGVSQSPSNKVTEKGKDVELRCDPISGHTALYWYRQSLGQGLEFLIYFQGNSAPDKSGLPSDRFSAERTGGSVSTLTIQRTQQEDSAVYLCASSRQQNTEAFFGQGTRLTVV.

This clonotype occurred a few times. V and J are TRBV5-5 and TRBJ1-5; D unresolved. CDR3 length: 14 amino acids. Trimming pared 0 bases from V and 8 bases from J, leaving 12 bases between. Germline assignment: CDR1 SGHKS and CDR2 YYEKEE (reference sequence). The CDR3 protein is CASSLATGGKPQHF. The CDR3 DNA reads TGTGCCAGCAGCTTGGCTACGGGAGGAAAGCCCCAGCATTTT.

This clonotype was found a few times. V usage is TRBV7-2 and J usage is TRBJ2-2; the match to TRBD2 covers 10 bases. Germline lookup yields CDR1 SGHTA and CDR2 FQGNSA. V shed 2 bases and J 6 bases; nucleotides not matched to a gene: 3. The CDR3 totals 15 residues. The CDR3 is CASSLTSGVAGELFF. CDR3 sequence (DNA): TGTGCCAGCAGCTTAACTAGCGGGGTTGCCGGGGAGCTGTTTTTT.

This chain links TRBV20-1 with TRBJ1-2, with D tentatively TRBD1 (6 bases). CDR3 length: 12 amino acids. Deletions cut 3 bases from V and 8 bases from J, with 13 bases between. Looked up from germline, CDR1 is DFQATT and CDR2 is SNEGSKA (reference sequence). CDR3 loop: CSARGATQGYTF. DNA for the CDR3: TGCAGTGCTAGGGGGGCTACCCAGGGCTACACCTTC.

This clonotype was observed many times. J is TRBJ1-4 and V is TRBV15, with D possibly TRBD1 on 6 matching bases. This CDR3 has 14 amino acids. With 0 bases removed from V and 7 bases from J, the gap between germline ends came to 9 bases. The germline gives CDR1 LNHNV, CDR2 YYDKDF (reference sequence). The DNA for the CDR3 is TGTGCCACCAGCAGAGATCAAGGGGGTGAAAAACTGTTTTTT. Amino acid sequence: CATSRDQGGEKLFF.